The 12 T cell receptor beta chains given below trace back to one sample, sequenced in a study of cytomegalovirus exposure and HLA in healthy donors. PCR used 60 Vbeta primers and 13 Jbeta primers. The protocol was immunoSEQ multiplex PCR, while the TCRdb copy is restricted to in-frame clones and leaves out a portion. The sample holds approximately 81,000 clones; just over 75% are singletons and the top ten take 2.5% to 3%. Material: PBMCs. Receptor source: a man between 45 and 60 years old in good health and CMV-seropositive.

This clone was recorded a few times. The J gene is TRBJ1-2, the V gene TRBV6-6, with TRBD1 matching 7 bases. The V and J ends lost 4 bases and 2 bases, in that order; junction bases with no gene match: 4. Germline CDR1 MNHNY, CDR2 SVGAGI (reference sequence). The CDR3 sequence is 14 residues long. CDR3 sequence (DNA): TGTGCCAGCAGTTCAACGACAGGGAACTATGGCTACACCTTC. It is translated as CASSSTTGNYGYTF.

This clone was found once. The V gene is TRBV6-5, the J gene TRBJ2-3, with 8 positions matching TRBD2. CDR3 size: 14 residues. J was trimmed by 6 bases and V by 7 bases; bases with no gene match: 9. Germline assignment: CDR1 MNHEY and CDR2 SVGAGI. The CDR3 nucleotides are TGTGCCAGCAAGGCAACGGGAGGGCCGGATACGCAGTATTTT. It is translated as CASKATGGPDTQYF.

J is TRBJ1-1 and V is TRBV27; TRBD1 aligns across 7 bases. The germline V gene encodes CDR1 MNHEY and CDR2 SMNVEV (reference sequence). This CDR3 comprises 15 residues. The V gene end was trimmed by 5 bases and the J gene end by 2 bases; junction bases not matched to a gene: 8. The CDR3 DNA is TGTGCCAGCAGTCTAAAGGACAGGCTCAACACTGAAGCTTTCTTT. It is translated as CASSLKDRLNTEAFF.

The J gene is TRBJ2-7, the V gene TRBV7-9; TRBD2 is a possible D gene (6 bases). The CDR3 length is 16 residues. The V and J ends lost 5 bases and 7 bases respectively, with 24 bases between them. Germline CDR1 is SEHNR and CDR2 is FQNEAQ (reference sequence). The CDR3 DNA is TGTGCCAGCAGCGAAATCTCGGGACTCACTGGCGGAGAGCAGTACTTC. The encoded protein is CASSEISGLTGGEQYF. Looking up the rest from reference TRBV7-9 and TRBJ2-7 gives the full variable domain: DTGVSQNPRHKITKRGQNVTFRCDPISEHNRLYWYRQTLGQGPEFLTYFQNEAQLEKSRLLSDRFSAERPKGSFSTLEIQRTEQGDSAMYLCASSEISGLTGGEQYFGPGTRLTVT.

The V call is TRBV10-2, the J call TRBJ1-6, with 10 nucleotides matching TRBD1. The length of the CDR3 is 15 residues. The germline V gene encodes CDR1 WSHSY and CDR2 SAAADI. V shed 6 bases, J shed 5 bases, and the junction held 4 bases outside the gene matches. For the CDR3, the DNA is TGCGCCAGCAGGCAAGGGACAGGGGATAATTCACCCCTCCACTTT. Its protein product is CASRQGTGDNSPLHF.

V usage is TRBV7-2 and J usage is TRBJ1-1; D gene ambiguous. Germline CDR1 SGHTA, CDR2 FQGNSA. This CDR3 is 15 amino acids long. V was trimmed by 7 bases and J by 0 bases, leaving 15 bases between them. The CDR3 DNA follows: TGTGCCAGCATCCTGAGTGGGCTGATGAACACTGAAGCTTTCTTT. This encodes CASILSGLMNTEAFF.

This clone was seen only once. The rearrangement links TRBV6-4 to TRBJ2-3; D is perhaps TRBD2 (6 bases). CDR1 is MRHNA and CDR2 is SNTAGT in the germline V gene. Trimming stripped 6 bases from V and 5 bases from J, with 15 bases between. There are 14 residues in the CDR3. This CDR3 reads CASSKGLGGDTQYF. In DNA form, the CDR3 reads TGTGCCAGCAGCAAGGGACTGGGGGGAGATACGCAGTATTTT.

The CDR3 sequence is CATSRAWTGNTEAFF. In nucleotides, the CDR3 is TGTGCCACCAGCAGAGCGTGGACAGGGAACACTGAAGCTTTCTTT. The chain employs TRBV15 and TRBJ1-1, with 7 bases lining up with TRBD1. This CDR3 has 15 amino acids. The germline gives CDR1 LNHNV, CDR2 YYDKDF (reference sequence). Trimming removed 1 base from V and 1 base from J; junction bases left unmatched: 3. Full variable domain (rest looked up from reference TRBV15 and TRBJ1-1): DAMVIQNPRYQVTQFGKPVTLSCSQTLNHNVMYWYQQKSSQAPKLLFHYYDKDFNNEADTPDNFQSRRPNTSFCFLDIRSPGLGDTAMYLCATSRAWTGNTEAFFGQGTRLTVV.

The V gene is TRBV18, the J gene TRBJ2-1; a possible D gene is TRBD1 (6 bases). Germline V gene data show CDR1 as KGHSH and CDR2 as LQKENI. The CDR3 consists of 15 residues. V was trimmed by 6 bases and J by 0 bases, leaving 12 bases between them. CDR3 sequence: CASSSAGDSYNEQFF. The CDR3 coding sequence is TGTGCCAGCTCTTCGGCAGGGGACTCCTACAATGAGCAGTTCTTC.

Concerning this clone itself: The junction departs from germline at one end; a sequencing error may be responsible. This chain links TRBV5-4 with TRBJ2-4; 8 positions match TRBD1. Germline CDR1 reads SGHNT; CDR2 reads YYREEE (reference sequence). CDR3 length: 14 residues. CDR3 DNA: TGTGCCAGCAGCTCCGGACAGGGTGGGAACAGTCAGTACTTC. Residues: CASSSGQGGNSQYF.

The V call is TRBV7-8, the J call TRBJ2-2, with 9 bases matching TRBD2. The CDR3 loop spans 21 amino acids. V was clipped by 3 bases and J by 6 bases; unmatched bases: 23. Looked up from germline, CDR1 is SGHVS and CDR2 is FQNEAQ. The CDR3 region is CASSLGPGTSLESSSAGELFF. Here the CDR3 DNA reads TGTGCCAGCAGCTTGGGACCCGGGACTAGCCTGGAAAGCAGTTCCGCCGGGGAGCTGTTTTTT.

CDR3 sequence (DNA): TGTGCCAGCAGCTCCCGGGTCGTGAGTGACGCTCTAGCCAAAAACATTCAGTACTTC. Amino acids: CASSSRVVSDALAKNIQYF. The chain has TRBV7-9 and TRBJ2-4; D is ambiguous. The CDR3 contains 19 residues. Trimming pared 4 bases from V and 0 bases from J, leaving 22 bases between. CDR1 is SEHNR and CDR2 is FQNEAQ in the germline V gene (reference sequence).